What follows are 10 T cell receptor beta chains derived from one specimen sequenced in a study of shared clonotypes between healthy human individuals. Clones were sequenced by immunoSEQ multiplex PCR, and TCRdb holds only the in-frame ones, with some missing. The sample shows millions of clones, 85% to 95% of them seen only once. The sample consisted of naive CD4+ T cells sorted from blood. Subset indicated: CD45RA+ positively selected. All receptors derive from a man younger than 30 in good health.

To note about this clone: This may be a read error: a much more frequent sequence differs by one nucleotide. The chain combines TRBV10-3 with TRBJ2-7, with 8 nucleotides matching TRBD1. The CDR3 runs to 15 residues. Germline CDR1 and CDR2: ENHRY and SYGVKD. The CDR3 coding sequence is TGTGCCGTCAGTGAGTCGGCTCAGGGGGCGGTCGAGCAGTACTTC. Translated, it gives CAVSESAQGAVEQYF.

The genes are TRBV7-2 and TRBJ2-5, with 10 positions matching TRBD2. CDR3 size: 13 residues. Germline trimming cut 6 bases from V and 5 bases from J; bases unmatched to any gene: 3. CDR1 is SGHTA and CDR2 is FQGNSA in the germline V gene. Here the CDR3 reads CASRILAGETQYF. CDR3 in DNA: TGTGCCAGCAGAATACTAGCGGGGGAGACCCAGTACTTC.

The V call is TRBV5-1, the J call TRBJ1-1; 7 bases fit TRBD1. J gave up 0 bases and V 4 bases, and 6 bases lay outside the gene matches. The germline CDR1 and CDR2 sequences are SGHRS and YFSETQ. The CDR3 length is 15 residues. For the CDR3, the DNA is TGCGCCAGCAGCACACAGACAGGGATGAACACTGAAGCTTTCTTT. This codes for CASSTQTGMNTEAFF.

The count of this clone is one. Other nucleotide sequences from this sample produce the same CDR3. The chain combines TRBV5-1 with TRBJ2-5; TRBD1 agrees at 7 bases. Trimming cost V 0 bases and J 0 bases; bases outside gene matches: 2. This CDR3 contains 15 residues. The V gene's germline CDR1 is SGHRS and CDR2 YFSETQ. This CDR3 reads CASSLAGGDQETQYF. CDR3 nucleotide sequence: TGCGCCAGCAGCTTGGCAGGGGGAGACCAAGAGACCCAGTACTTC.

The genes are TRBV5-1 and TRBJ2-7; 8 positions match TRBD1. Germline V lookup: CDR1 SGHRS, CDR2 YFSETQ. Trimming cost V 4 bases and J 2 bases; bases outside gene matches: 2. This CDR3 is 13 amino acids long. CDR3 in amino acids: CASSAGGPYEQYF. The CDR3 nucleotides read TGCGCCAGCAGCGCAGGGGGCCCCTACGAGCAGTACTTC.

This chain connects TRBV11-2 to TRBJ2-7; weak D call: TRBD1 (6 bases). Deletions cut 4 bases from V and 4 bases from J, with 14 bases between. Germline V gene sequence: CDR1 SGHAT, CDR2 FQNNGV. CDR3 length equals 14 residues. The CDR3 spells CASSYEGQYYEQYF. The DNA of the CDR3 is TGTGCCAGCAGCTATGAAGGACAGTATTACGAGCAGTACTTC.

V gene TRBV27 combines with J gene TRBJ2-3; TRBD2 aligns across 11 bases. Germline-derived CDR1 and CDR2 are MNHEY and SMNVEV (reference sequence). V lost 4 bases to trimming and J lost 5 bases; unmatched junction nucleotides: 5. The CDR3 is 15 residues long. This CDR3 reads CASSSPLAGGDTQYF. The CDR3 DNA follows: TGTGCCAGCAGTTCGCCCCTAGCGGGGGGAGATACGCAGTATTTT.

The chain recombines TRBV4-3 with TRBJ2-5, with D perhaps matching TRBD1 or TRBD2 (5 bases each). V dropped 4 bases and J dropped 4 bases, with 13 bases sitting between them. The CDR3 sequence is 14 residues long. Germline V CDR1 and CDR2: LGHNA, YSLEER. CDR3 protein: CASSLLGVPETQYF. The CDR3 DNA reads as TGCGCCAGCAGCCTACTGGGGGTCCCAGAGACCCAGTACTTC.

The genes are TRBV4-2 and TRBJ2-5, with 7 bases aligning to TRBD1. The CDR3 length is 18 residues. J gave up 1 base and V 0 bases, and 11 bases lay outside the gene matches. Germline CDR1 reads LGHNA; CDR2 reads YNFKEQ. The CDR3 is CASSQDQGVLGLQETQYF. CDR3 DNA: TGTGCCAGCAGCCAAGATCAGGGGGTATTGGGGCTCCAAGAGACCCAGTACTTC.

The chain combines TRBV18 with TRBJ2-4; D is ambiguous. The V gene lost 1 base and the J gene lost 1 base, with 8 bases spanning the gap. The CDR3 consists of 15 residues. Germline assignment: CDR1 KGHSH and CDR2 LQKENI. The CDR3 coding sequence is TGTGCCAGCTCACCACAGGGTAGGGCCAAAAACATTCAGTACTTC. The encoded protein is CASSPQGRAKNIQYF.